A selection of T cell receptor beta chains follows, all from one sample in a study of CD4+ T cells in melanoma. Some clones are missing from TCRdb's copy, which holds only in-frame ones; the method was immunoSEQ multiplex PCR. The table includes some 13,000 clones, around 80% detected once. What was sequenced was cells from a culture (not recorded whether cultured in vitro). The receptors come from a human donor with melanoma. Each CDR3 is given with its conserved first and last residue. The D gene is left open where the match is weak. Clone size is stated in some rows and not others, as once, few, many or a class when expanded.

>NA|TRBV27|NA|TRBJ2-5
TGTGCCAGAAGCCCCCATTTAGACAGGACCCTGATCGAGACCCAGTACTTC
CARSPHLDRTLIETQYF
>NA|TRBV6-1|TRBD1|TRBJ1-5
TGTGCCAGCAAAGGGGACAGGGCCAGCAATCAGCCCCAGCATTTT
CASKGDRASNQPQHF
>NA|TRBV6-5|TRBD1|TRBJ1-2
TGTGCCAGCAGTGGGGACAGGAGCTATGGCTACACCTTC
CASSGDRSYGYTF
>once|TRBV7-8|NA|TRBJ1-6
TGTGCCAGCAGCTTAGAGGTTGCCCATTCGGGTTCACCCCTCCACTTT
CASSLEVAHSGSPLHF
>NA|TRBV29-1|NA|TRBJ1-3
TGCAGCGTTGAAAAGAGCCGGGGCGGGTCGAGGGTATATGGAAACACCATATATTTT
CSVEKSRGGSRVYGNTIYF
>NA|TRBV5-1|NA|TRBJ1-1
TGCGCCAGCAGCTTGGTCCCGGGCACTGAAGCTTTCTTT
CASSLVPGTEAFF
>few|TRBV18|NA|TRBJ1-6
TGTGCCAGCTCCAGTTCAGGGGAAAGATCACCCCTCCACTTT
CASSSSGERSPLHF
>NA|TRBV9|TRBD1|TRBJ2-3
TGTGCCAGCAGCGTACAGGACAGGGCTACAGATACGCAGTATTTT
CASSVQDRATDTQYF
>NA|TRBV27|NA|TRBJ1-2
TGTGCCAGCAGTTATCGGGGGACCTATGGCTACACCTTC
CASSYRGTYGYTF
>NA|TRBV7-3|NA|TRBJ2-1
TGTGCCAGCAGATTAGAAAGTAGCTCCTACAATGAGCAGTTCTTC
CASRLESSSYNEQFF
>NA|TRBV27|TRBD2|TRBJ2-1
TGTGCCAGCACCCCGAGAGGGTACGGTCGACTAGCGGGGGGAGCTGAGCAGTTCTTC
CASTPRGYGRLAGGAEQFF
>NA|TRBV7-2|TRBD2|TRBJ2-5
TGTGCCAGCAGGTCCGCCTCTCACCCCGGGGAGGGGGAGACCCAGTACTTC
CASRSASHPGEGETQYF
>NA|TRBV29-1|TRBD1|TRBJ1-2
TGCAGCGGTGGACAGGGGCATGGCTACACCTTC
CSGGQGHGYTF
>NA|TRBV11-2|NA|TRBJ2-3
TGTGCCAGCAGCCCGGTGGTGACAGGCACAGATACGCAGTATTTT
CASSPVVTGTDTQYF
>NA|TRBV7-7|TRBD2|TRBJ2-1
TGTGCTAGCAGCTCGGGGGGCTCCTACAATGAGCAGTTCTTC
CASSSGGSYNEQFF
>NA|TRBV11-2|TRBD1|TRBJ2-6
TGTGCCAGCAGCTTATATCAGGGGGACGCTGGGGCCAACGTCCTGACTTTC
CASSLYQGDAGANVLTF
>NA|TRBV2|NA|TRBJ1-1
TGTGCCAGCAGAGTACAAGAGGGTGGAGCTTTCTTT
CASRVQEGGAFF
>NA|TRBV19|NA|TRBJ2-3
TGTGCCAGTGGCGAATACCCTAGGCTCGCAGATACGCAGTATTTT
CASGEYPRLADTQYF
>once|TRBV27|NA|TRBJ2-7
TGTGCCAGCAGTCCACCGGGACGAATATACGAGCAGTACTTC
CASSPPGRIYEQYF
>NA|TRBV18|NA|TRBJ1-6
TGTGCCAGCTCACCGGAAAGACTGAATTCACCCCTCCACTTT
CASSPERLNSPLHF
>few|TRBV27|NA|TRBJ1-2
TGTGCCAGCAGTTTAATGGGGGGAACCTGGACAAACTATGGCTACACCTTC
CASSLMGGTWTNYGYTF
>NA|TRBV4-1|NA|TRBJ2-5
TGCGCCAGCAGCCCAAGGGGTGTCGCGGGGGAGACCCAGTACTTC
CASSPRGVAGETQYF
>few|TRBV15|NA|TRBJ2-5
TGTGCCACCAGCCGCGACACCCAAGAGACCCAGTACTTC
CATSRDTQETQYF
>once|TRBV5-1|NA|TRBJ2-2
TGCGCCAGCAGCTCTTTTCCGGGAACCAGTTCGAACACCGGGGAGCTGTTTTTT
CASSSFPGTSSNTGELFF
>few|TRBV4-2|TRBD1|TRBJ2-6
TGTGCCAGCAGCCAAGTTAAGGGACAGCTCTCTGGGGCCAACGTCCTGACTTTC
CASSQVKGQLSGANVLTF
>NA|TRBV20-1|NA|TRBJ2-3
TGCAGTGCCAAAGGGACAGATACGCAGTATTTT
CSAKGTDTQYF
>NA|TRBV6-6|NA|TRBJ2-7
TGTGCCAGCAGTTTTACGCCAGCGAACTCCTACGAGCAGTACTTC
CASSFTPANSYEQYF
>NA|TRBV29-1|TRBD2|TRBJ2-5
TGCAGCGCCGAGGGACTATCGGAGACCCAGTACTTC
CSAEGLSETQYF
>NA|TRBV5-4|NA|TRBJ2-2
TGTGCCAGCAGGCGGGCGGCAGACCTCACCGGGGAGCTGTTTTTT
CASRRAADLTGELFF
>NA|TRBV7-2|TRBD2|TRBJ2-3
TGTGCCAGCAGCTTAGCGCGGGGGGGGAGCACAGATACGCAGTATTTT
CASSLARGGSTDTQYF
>NA|TRBV12-5|NA|TRBJ2-5
TGTGCTAGTGGTTTGGTACGGCAGATACAAGAGACCCAGTACTTC
CASGLVRQIQETQYF
>NA|TRBV6-6|TRBD1|TRBJ1-1
TGTGCCAGCAACCATGTTAGGACAGGACTGAACACTGAAGCTTTCTTT
CASNHVRTGLNTEAFF
>NA|TRBV19|TRBD1|TRBJ1-2
TGTGCCAGTCAAAGACAGGGCTGGAACTATGGCTACACCTTC
CASQRQGWNYGYTF
>NA|TRBV5-6|TRBD1|TRBJ2-7
TGTGCCAGCAGCTGGTTGGGGGACAGGGCACGTGACGAGCAGTACTTC
CASSWLGDRARDEQYF
>NA|TRBV5-1|NA|TRBJ2-7
TGCGCCAGCAGCTCTCCGACAGGTAGGGTCAAGGGGATCTACGAGCAGTACTTC
CASSSPTGRVKGIYEQYF
>NA|TRBV5-1|NA|TRBJ2-2
TGCGCCAGCAGCTTAGGGGGTTTTACCGGGGAGCTGTTTTTT
CASSLGGFTGELFF
>NA|TRBV6-5|NA|TRBJ2-7
TGTGCCAGCAGTTACGGGGGGCAGGGGAGCTACGAGCAGTACTTC
CASSYGGQGSYEQYF
>NA|TRBV4-1|NA|TRBJ1-2
TGCGCCAGCAGCCAAGCAGGGCCCAACTATGGCTACACCTTC
CASSQAGPNYGYTF
>once|TRBV14|NA|TRBJ1-1
TGTGCCAGCAGCCTGCCCGGCATGAACACTGAAGCTTTCTTT
CASSLPGMNTEAFF